One and the same sample provided the 19 T cell receptor beta chains below, sequenced in a study of T cell changes during pregnancy in multiple sclerosis. Assay: immunoSEQ multiplex PCR; the TCRdb copy retains only in-frame clones and omits some. The sample consists of tens of thousands of clones, about 90% of them appearing once. This specimen was PBMCs, taken in the first trimester of pregnancy. These receptors were taken from a female donor in good health, serving as a control in a pregnancy study. Some clones in this sample may be carry-over from other donors' samples.

The chain carries TRBV11-2 and TRBJ2-7; D gene uncertain. The CDR3 is made up of 13 amino acids. Looked up from germline, CDR1 is SGHAT and CDR2 is FQNNGV. V gave up 1 base and J gave up 6 bases, with 10 bases separating them. CDR3 nucleotide sequence: TGTGCCAGCAGCTTAGCTACTCTCTCCGAGCAGTACTTC. This gives the protein CASSLATLSEQYF.

The rearrangement uses TRBV4-2 and TRBJ2-1; 11 bases agree with TRBD2. Trimming removed 4 bases from V and 10 bases from J; junction bases left unmatched: 12. The CDR3 is 16 residues long. Germline CDR1 LGHNA, CDR2 YNFKEQ. The CDR3 protein is CASSRSIAGGPGEQFF. The CDR3 region has the DNA TGTGCCAGCAGCCGAAGTATAGCGGGAGGGCCTGGGGAGCAGTTCTTC.

The rearrangement uses TRBV5-1 and TRBJ2-1; weak D call: TRBD1 (6 bases). Germline assignment: CDR1 SGHRS and CDR2 YFSETQ. CDR3 length: 14 residues. V gave up 1 base and J gave up 8 bases, with 13 bases separating them. CDR3: CASSLRVGGDEQFF. The CDR3 DNA reads as TGCGCCAGCAGCTTGCGGGTTGGGGGCGATGAGCAGTTCTTC.

This clone was observed a single time. The J gene is TRBJ1-2, the V gene TRBV10-3, with D tentatively TRBD1 (6 bases). V was trimmed by 9 bases and J by 4 bases, leaving 18 bases between them. The length of the CDR3 is 14 residues. Germline V gives CDR1 ENHRY, CDR2 SYGVKD. CDR3 coding DNA: TGTGCCATAGATCCGGCAGGGGAAGGCTATGGCTACACCTTC. It specifies CAIDPAGEGYGYTF.

This clone showed up just once. The chain is built from TRBV6-5 and TRBJ2-2; unclear D gene. V lost 6 bases to trimming and J lost 0 bases, with 11 bases between them. This CDR3 is 15 amino acids long. The germline V gene has CDR1 MNHEY and CDR2 SVGAGI. The CDR3 loop is CASSPSLANTGELFF. DNA of the CDR3: TGTGCCAGCAGCCCTTCCCTAGCGAACACCGGGGAGCTGTTTTTT.

The chain employs TRBV6-5 and TRBJ1-2; tentatively, D is TRBD1 (6 bases). V was pared by 6 bases and J by 6 bases, with 17 bases between. CDR1 and CDR2 from the germline V gene are MNHEY and SVGAGI. CDR3 length equals 14 residues. The CDR3 nucleotides are TGTGCCAGCAGGAGCAGGGGCCGTTCTGATGGCTACACCTTC. Translating it yields CASRSRGRSDGYTF.

This clone was seen a handful of times. The CDR3 DNA reads as TGTGCCAGTAGTATAGATGGCAGGGTAGGGGAGACCCAGTACTTC. This codes for CASSIDGRVGETQYF. V and J are TRBV19 and TRBJ2-5; a weak D match, TRBD1 (5 bases). The CDR3 runs to 15 residues. Germline values: CDR1 LNHDA, CDR2 SQIVND (reference sequence). V gave up 0 bases and J gave up 5 bases, with 13 bases separating them.

The DNA of the CDR3 is TGTGCCAGCAGCGATTCAGGGTGGAACGAGCAGTACTTC. Translating gives CASSDSGWNEQYF. The chain recombines TRBV9 with TRBJ2-7, with D possibly being TRBD1 (5 bases). The germline V and J ends were trimmed by 3 bases and 5 bases, with 12 bases remaining between them. Germline V CDR1 and CDR2: SGDLS, YYNGEE. The CDR3 has 13 residues.

The chain carries TRBV4-3 and TRBJ2-1; 8 nucleotides line up with TRBD2. Germline CDR1 is LGHNA and CDR2 is YSLEER. The trim removed 1 base at V and 9 bases at J, leaving 11 bases unmatched. This CDR3 has 16 residues. CDR3 residues: CASSQVVAGFGGEQFF. CDR3 coding DNA: TGCGCCAGCAGCCAAGTCGTAGCGGGATTCGGGGGTGAGCAGTTCTTC.

V is TRBV25-1 and J is TRBJ2-3; TRBD1 aligns across 9 bases. The V and J ends lost 1 base and 3 bases, in that order; junction bases with no gene match: 5. CDR1 is MGHDK, CDR2 SYGVNS, per germline. The CDR3 is 16 residues long. The CDR3 DNA sequence: TGTGCCAGCAGTGAATTGGGGACAGGGAATACAGATACGCAGTATTTT. Protein product: CASSELGTGNTDTQYF.

The rearrangement joins TRBV5-4 to TRBJ2-1; 9 positions agree with TRBD2. The CDR3 contains 16 residues. Unmatched junction bases numbered 9, after V lost 0 bases and J lost 8 bases. Germline V gives CDR1 SGHNT, CDR2 YYREEE (reference sequence). The CDR3 DNA reads TGTGCCAGCAGCTTGGATTATAGCGGGAGAGACTATGAGCAGTTCTTC. This sequence encodes CASSLDYSGRDYEQFF. The full variable domain, in which reference TRBV5-4 and TRBJ2-1 provide the parts outside the CDR3, is ETGVTQSPTHLIKTRGQQVTLRCSSQSGHNTVSWYQQALGQGPQFIFQYYREEENGRGNFPPRFSGLQFPNYSSELNVNALELDDSALYLCASSLDYSGRDYEQFFGPGTRLTVL.

The V call is TRBV5-3, the J call TRBJ2-5; 8 bases match TRBD1. TRBV5-3 carries the ORF label, with uncertain function. This CDR3 region has 15 residues. The V segment lost 4 bases and the J segment 2 bases; nucleotides outside the gene matches: 7. For the CDR3, the DNA is TGTGCCAGAAGCCGCTCAAACAGGGGGCAAGAGACCCAGTACTTC. This codes for CARSRSNRGQETQYF.

The chain joins TRBV5-1 to TRBJ2-3; TRBD2 matches 8 bases. The trim removed 6 bases at V and 0 bases at J, leaving 9 bases unmatched. The germline CDR1 and CDR2 sequences are SGHRS and YFSETQ. There are 16 residues in the CDR3. CDR3 amino acids: CASTPGTRASTDTQYF. The CDR3 DNA is TGCGCCAGCACCCCGGGGACTAGAGCTAGCACAGATACGCAGTATTTT.

The CDR3 protein is CATSRMASGSGDTQYF. CDR3 sequence (DNA): TGTGCCACCAGCAGAATGGCTAGCGGGAGTGGAGATACGCAGTATTTT. The chain has TRBV15 and TRBJ2-3; 10 nucleotides match TRBD2. Germline V lookup: CDR1 LNHNV, CDR2 YYDKDF (reference sequence). V was clipped by 2 bases and J by 5 bases; unmatched bases: 7. This CDR3 has 16 residues.

The chain employs TRBV6-6 and TRBJ2-7; 9 bases align to TRBD1. V gave up 5 bases and J gave up 4 bases; unmatched junction bases: 9. The CDR3 runs 15 residues. Germline lookup yields CDR1 MNHNY and CDR2 SVGAGI (reference sequence). The chain's CDR3 is CASSDAGTGIYEQYF. The DNA for the CDR3 is TGTGCCAGCAGTGACGCCGGGACAGGGATATACGAGCAGTACTTC.

This chain connects TRBV11-2 to TRBJ2-5, with TRBD1 matching over 7 bases. CDR1 is SGHAT, CDR2 FQNNGV, per germline. This CDR3 spans 15 amino acids. V lost 3 bases, J lost 2 bases, and 6 bases stayed unmatched. The CDR3 is CASSLPGTVQETQYF. CDR3 DNA sequence: TGTGCCAGCAGCTTGCCCGGGACAGTTCAAGAGACCCAGTACTTC.

This sequence joins TRBV7-2 and TRBJ2-7; 8 nucleotides align to TRBD2. Per the germline V gene, CDR1 is SGHTA and CDR2 is FQGNSA. Trimming cost V 7 bases and J 3 bases; bases outside gene matches: 8. This CDR3 has 14 amino acids. CDR3 sequence (DNA): TGTGCCAGCACCTGGGTCAGCGGGGGCTACGAGCAGTACTTC. Residues: CASTWVSGGYEQYF. The full variable domain, rest sourced from reference TRBV7-2 and TRBJ2-7, is GAGVSQSPSNKVTEKGKDVELRCDPISGHTALYWYRQSLGQGLEFLIYFQGNSAPDKSGLPSDRFSAERTGGSVSTLTIQRTQQEDSAVYLCASTWVSGGYEQYFGPGTRLTVT.

The genes are TRBV27 and TRBJ2-2; 7 nucleotides match TRBD2. The CDR3 runs to 14 residues. Unmatched junction bases numbered 7, after V lost 3 bases and J lost 9 bases. Germline values: CDR1 MNHEY, CDR2 SMNVEV (reference sequence). CDR3 sequence reads: CASSLKTGGWELFF. The CDR3 DNA reads as TGTGCCAGCAGTTTGAAAACGGGGGGATGGGAGCTGTTTTTT.

The rearrangement links TRBV2 to TRBJ1-2; D ambiguous. V lost 4 bases to trimming and J lost 6 bases, with 9 bases between them. The V gene's germline CDR1 is SNHLY and CDR2 FYNNEI. This CDR3 comprises 12 residues. Here the CDR3 reads CASSATRDGYTF. CDR3 DNA sequence: TGTGCCAGCAGTGCCACGAGAGATGGCTACACCTTC.